Presented here are 3 T cell receptor beta chains from one specimen sequenced in a study of cytomegalovirus exposure and HLA in healthy donors. PCR amplification relied on 60 Vbeta primers (plus 13 Jbeta primers). The assay was immunoSEQ multiplex PCR, and TCRdb's table has in-frame clones only and misses some. The sample carries 150,000 or so clones, 75% to 80% recorded once. Specimen: PBMCs. These receptors came from a woman between 45 and 65 years old in good health and CMV-seropositive.

This CDR3 is CASSPELNTEAFF. As DNA, the CDR3 is TGTGCCAGCAGCCCCGAACTAAACACTGAAGCTTTCTTT. The chain combines TRBV5-4 with TRBJ1-1; no firm D call. Trimming shortened V by 4 bases and J by 2 bases, and 9 bases separated the two germline ends. The CDR3 spans 13 residues. Germline CDR1 reads SGHNT; CDR2 reads YYREEE (reference sequence).

V gene TRBV20-1 combines with J gene TRBJ2-1; weak D call: TRBD1 (5 bases). Looked up from germline, CDR1 is DFQATT and CDR2 is SNEGSKA (reference sequence). There are 10 residues in the CDR3. V was cut by 4 bases and J by 7 bases, with 5 bases left in between. CDR3 nucleotides: TGCAGTGCTACAGGGAATGAGCAGTTCTTC. Protein product: CSATGNEQFF.

This clone has a single count. The chain combines TRBV6-1 with TRBJ1-2; D unclear. The ends were cut back, 3 bases at V and 7 bases at J, with 18 bases in the middle. The CDR3 runs to 15 residues. The germline V gene has CDR1 MNHNS and CDR2 SASEGT. The CDR3 loop is CASSDLQISVRGYTF. As DNA, the CDR3 is TGTGCCAGCAGTGACTTACAGATTTCGGTCCGTGGCTACACCTTC.